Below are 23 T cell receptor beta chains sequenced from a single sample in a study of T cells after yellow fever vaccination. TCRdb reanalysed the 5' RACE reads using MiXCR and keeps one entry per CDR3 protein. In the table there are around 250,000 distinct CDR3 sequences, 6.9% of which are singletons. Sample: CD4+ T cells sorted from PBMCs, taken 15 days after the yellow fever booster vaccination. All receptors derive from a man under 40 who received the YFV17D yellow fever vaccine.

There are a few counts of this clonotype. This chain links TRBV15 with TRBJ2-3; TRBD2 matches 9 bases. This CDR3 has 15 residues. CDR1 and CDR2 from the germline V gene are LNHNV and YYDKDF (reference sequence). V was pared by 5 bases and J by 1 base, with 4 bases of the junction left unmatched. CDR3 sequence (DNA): TGTGCCACCAGCTATAGACTAGCGGGCACAGATACGCAGTATTTT. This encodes CATSYRLAGTDTQYF.

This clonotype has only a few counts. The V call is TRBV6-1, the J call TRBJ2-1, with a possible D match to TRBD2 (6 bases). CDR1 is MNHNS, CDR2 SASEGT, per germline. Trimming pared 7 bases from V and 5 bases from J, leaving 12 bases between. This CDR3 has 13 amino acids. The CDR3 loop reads CASNRLGDNEQFF. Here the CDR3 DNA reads TGTGCCAGCAACCGACTAGGGGACAATGAGCAGTTCTTC.

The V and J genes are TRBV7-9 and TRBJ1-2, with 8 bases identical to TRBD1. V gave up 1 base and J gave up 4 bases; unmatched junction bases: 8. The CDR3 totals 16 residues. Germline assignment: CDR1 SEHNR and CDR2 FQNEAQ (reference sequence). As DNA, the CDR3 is TGTGCCAGCAGCTTAGATCGCTGGACAGGGACCTATGGCTACACCTTC. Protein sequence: CASSLDRWTGTYGYTF.

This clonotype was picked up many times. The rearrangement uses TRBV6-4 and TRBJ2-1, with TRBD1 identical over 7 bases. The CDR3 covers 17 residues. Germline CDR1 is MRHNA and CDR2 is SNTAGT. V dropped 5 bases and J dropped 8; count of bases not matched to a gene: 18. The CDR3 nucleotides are TGTGCCAGCAGTCCCCACAACAGGGGTTTCTTGGGATATGAGCAGTTCTTC. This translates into CASSPHNRGFLGYEQFF.

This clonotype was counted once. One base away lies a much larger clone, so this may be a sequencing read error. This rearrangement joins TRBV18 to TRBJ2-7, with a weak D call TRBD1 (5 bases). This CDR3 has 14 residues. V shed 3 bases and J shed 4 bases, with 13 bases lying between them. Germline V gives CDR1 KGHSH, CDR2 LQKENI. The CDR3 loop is CASSPPTVVYEQYF. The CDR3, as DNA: TGTGCCAGCTCACCTCCGACAGTGGTATACGAGCAGTACTTC.

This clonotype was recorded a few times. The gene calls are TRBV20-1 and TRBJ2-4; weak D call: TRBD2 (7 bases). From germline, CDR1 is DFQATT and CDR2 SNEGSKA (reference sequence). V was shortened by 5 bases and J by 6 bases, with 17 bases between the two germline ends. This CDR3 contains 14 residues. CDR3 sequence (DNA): TGCAGTGCTTCCTGGGGGGGGCGGGGAAACATTCAGTACTTC. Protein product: CSASWGGRGNIQYF.

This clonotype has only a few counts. The DNA of the CDR3 is TGTGCCAGCAGGCACGGACAGTCTGAAGCTTTCTTT. It codes for CASRHGQSEAFF. The chain is built from TRBV3-1 and TRBJ1-1, with D possibly TRBD1 on 6 matching bases. This CDR3 is built from 12 residues. In germline, CDR1 is LGHDT, CDR2 YNNKEL (reference sequence). Trimming left V 6 bases short and J 6 bases short, with 11 bases between.

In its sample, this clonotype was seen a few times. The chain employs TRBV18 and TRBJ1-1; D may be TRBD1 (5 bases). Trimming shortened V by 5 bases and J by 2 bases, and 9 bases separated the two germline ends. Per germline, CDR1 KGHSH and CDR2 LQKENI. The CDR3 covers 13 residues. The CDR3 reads CASSGQGNTEAFF. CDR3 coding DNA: TGTGCCAGCTCAGGTCAGGGAAACACTGAAGCTTTCTTT.

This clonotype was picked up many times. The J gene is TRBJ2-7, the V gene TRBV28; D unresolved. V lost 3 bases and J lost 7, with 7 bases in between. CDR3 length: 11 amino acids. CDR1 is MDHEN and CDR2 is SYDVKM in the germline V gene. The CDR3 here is CASSFRWEQYF. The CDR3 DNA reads TGTGCCAGCAGTTTCCGGTGGGAGCAGTACTTC.

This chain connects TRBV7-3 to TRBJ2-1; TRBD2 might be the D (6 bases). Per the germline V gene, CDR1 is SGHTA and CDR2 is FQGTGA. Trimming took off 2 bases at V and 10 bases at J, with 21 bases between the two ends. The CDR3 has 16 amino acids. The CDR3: CASSLEKIAARREQFF. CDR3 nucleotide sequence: TGTGCCAGCAGCTTAGAAAAAATAGCGGCCCGTCGGGAGCAGTTCTTC. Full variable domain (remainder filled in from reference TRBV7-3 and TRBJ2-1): GAGVSQTPSNKVTEKGKYVELRCDPISGHTALYWYRQSLGQGPEFLIYFQGTGAADDSGLPNDRFFAVRPEGSVSTLKIQRTERGDSAVYLCASSLEKIAARREQFFGPGTRLTVL.

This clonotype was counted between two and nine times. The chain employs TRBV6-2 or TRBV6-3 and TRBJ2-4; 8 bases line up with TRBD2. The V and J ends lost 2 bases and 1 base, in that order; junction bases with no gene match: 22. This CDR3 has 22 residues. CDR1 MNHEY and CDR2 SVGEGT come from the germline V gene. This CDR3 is CASSYTLPGGLARLGAKNIQYF. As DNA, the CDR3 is TGTGCCAGCAGTTACACCCTACCCGGAGGACTAGCTCGACTAGGGGCCAAAAACATTCAGTACTTC.

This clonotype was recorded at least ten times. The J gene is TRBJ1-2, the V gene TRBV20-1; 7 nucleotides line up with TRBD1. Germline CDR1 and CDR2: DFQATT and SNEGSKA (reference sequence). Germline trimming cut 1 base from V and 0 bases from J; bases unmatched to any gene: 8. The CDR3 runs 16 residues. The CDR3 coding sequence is TGCAGTGCTAGAGGGGGGACAGACTTAGCTAACTATGGCTACACCTTC. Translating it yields CSARGGTDLANYGYTF.

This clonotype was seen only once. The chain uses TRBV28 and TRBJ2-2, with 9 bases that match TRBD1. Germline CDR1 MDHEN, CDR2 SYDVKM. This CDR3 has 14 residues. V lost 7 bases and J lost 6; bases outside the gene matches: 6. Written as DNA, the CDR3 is TGTGCCAGCACTGGGACAGGGTCCCCCGGGGAGCTGTTTTTT. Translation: CASTGTGSPGELFF.

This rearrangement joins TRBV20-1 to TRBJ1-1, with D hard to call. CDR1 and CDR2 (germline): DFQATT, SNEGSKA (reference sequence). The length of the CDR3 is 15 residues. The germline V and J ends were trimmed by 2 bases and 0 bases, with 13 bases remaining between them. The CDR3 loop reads CSARTLGRLNTEAFF. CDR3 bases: TGCAGTGCTAGAACGCTCGGAAGATTGAACACTGAAGCTTTCTTT.

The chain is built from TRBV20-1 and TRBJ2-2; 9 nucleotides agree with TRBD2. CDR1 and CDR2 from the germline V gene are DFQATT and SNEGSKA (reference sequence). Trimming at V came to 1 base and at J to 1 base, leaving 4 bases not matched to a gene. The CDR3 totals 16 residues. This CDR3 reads CSARGPSGMNTGELFF. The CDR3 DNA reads TGCAGTGCTAGAGGCCCTAGCGGGATGAACACCGGGGAGCTGTTTTTT.

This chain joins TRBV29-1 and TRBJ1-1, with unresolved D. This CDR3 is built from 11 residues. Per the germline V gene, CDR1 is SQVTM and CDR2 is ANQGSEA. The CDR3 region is CAIRGYTEAFF. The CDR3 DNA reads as TGCGCCATACGGGGTTACACTGAAGCTTTCTTT.

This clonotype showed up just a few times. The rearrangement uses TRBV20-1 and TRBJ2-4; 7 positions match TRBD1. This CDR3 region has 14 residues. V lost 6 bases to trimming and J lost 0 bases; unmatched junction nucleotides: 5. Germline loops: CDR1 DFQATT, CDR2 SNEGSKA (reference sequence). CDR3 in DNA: TGCAGTGCGAAGACAGGGTTAGCCAAAAACATTCAGTACTTC. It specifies CSAKTGLAKNIQYF.

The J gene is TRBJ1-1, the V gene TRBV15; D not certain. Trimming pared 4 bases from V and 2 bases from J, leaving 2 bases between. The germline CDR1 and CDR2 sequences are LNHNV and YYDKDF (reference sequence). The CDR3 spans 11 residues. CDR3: CATSKNTEAFF. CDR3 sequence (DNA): TGTGCCACCAGCAAAAACACTGAAGCTTTCTTT. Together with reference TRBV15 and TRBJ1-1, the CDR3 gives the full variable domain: DAMVIQNPRYQVTQFGKPVTLSCSQTLNHNVMYWYQQKSSQAPKLLFHYYDKDFNNEADTPDNFQSRRPNTSFCFLDIRSPGLGDTAMYLCATSKNTEAFFGQGTRLTVV.

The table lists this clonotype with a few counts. Here the CDR3 DNA reads TGCGCCAGCAGTTCGTTCGGACAGGGGAGCGCCGGGGAGCTGTTTTTT. Translated: CASSSFGQGSAGELFF. The chain uses TRBV5-1 and TRBJ2-2, with TRBD1 identical over 9 bases. The CDR3 runs to 16 residues. The germline gives CDR1 SGHRS, CDR2 YFSETQ. J gave up 6 bases and V 5 bases, and 11 bases lay outside the gene matches.

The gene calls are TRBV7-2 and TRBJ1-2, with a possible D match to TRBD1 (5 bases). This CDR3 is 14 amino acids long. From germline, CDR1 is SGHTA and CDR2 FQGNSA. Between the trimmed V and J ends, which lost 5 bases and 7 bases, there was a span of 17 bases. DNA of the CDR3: TGTGCCAGCAGCCCCGCAGATTCTGGGGCTGGCTACACCTTC. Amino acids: CASSPADSGAGYTF.

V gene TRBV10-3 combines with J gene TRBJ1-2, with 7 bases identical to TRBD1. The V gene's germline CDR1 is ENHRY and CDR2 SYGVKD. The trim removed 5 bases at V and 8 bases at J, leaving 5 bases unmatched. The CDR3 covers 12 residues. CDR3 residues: CAISTGEAGYTF. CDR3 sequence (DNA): TGTGCCATCAGTACAGGGGAGGCGGGCTACACCTTC.

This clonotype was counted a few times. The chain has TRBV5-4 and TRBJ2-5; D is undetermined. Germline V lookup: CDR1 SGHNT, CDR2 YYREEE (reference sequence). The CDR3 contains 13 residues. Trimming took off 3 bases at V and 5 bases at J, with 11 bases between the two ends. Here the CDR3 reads CASSSGTSETQYF. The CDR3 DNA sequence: TGTGCCAGCAGCTCCGGAACCTCGGAGACCCAGTACTTC.

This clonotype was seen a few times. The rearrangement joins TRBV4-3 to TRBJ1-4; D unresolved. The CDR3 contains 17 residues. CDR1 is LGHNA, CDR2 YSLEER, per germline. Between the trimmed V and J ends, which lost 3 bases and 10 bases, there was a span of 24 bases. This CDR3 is CASSQIRGGSGFGKLFF. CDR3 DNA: TGCGCCAGCAGCCAGATAAGAGGAGGCTCAGGTTTTGGAAAACTGTTTTTT.